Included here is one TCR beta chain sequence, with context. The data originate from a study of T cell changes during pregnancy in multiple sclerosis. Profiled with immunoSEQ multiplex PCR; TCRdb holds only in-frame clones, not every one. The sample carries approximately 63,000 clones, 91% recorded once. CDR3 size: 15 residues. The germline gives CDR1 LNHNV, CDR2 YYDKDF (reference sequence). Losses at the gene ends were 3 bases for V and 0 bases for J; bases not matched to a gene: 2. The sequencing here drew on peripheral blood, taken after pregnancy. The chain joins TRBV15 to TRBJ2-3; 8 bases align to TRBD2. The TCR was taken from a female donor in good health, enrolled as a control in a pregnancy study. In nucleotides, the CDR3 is TGTGCCACCAGCAGTGAGCGGGGGAGCACAGATACGCAGTATTTT. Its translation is CATSSERGSTDTQYF. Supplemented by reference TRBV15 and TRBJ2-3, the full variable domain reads DAMVIQNPRYQVTQFGKPVTLSCSQTLNHNVMYWYQQKSSQAPKLLFHYYDKDFNNEADTPDNFQSRRPNTSFCFLDIRSPGLGDTAMYLCATSSERGSTDTQYFGPGTRLTVL.